The clone carrying this TCR beta chain is classed as medium-sized. One end of the junction is discordant with germline, which a read error may explain. This sample stems from a study of CD4+ T cells in melanoma. This CDR3 has 15 residues. The germline CDR1 and CDR2 sequences are MNHNS and SASEGT. Some clones are missing from TCRdb's copy, which holds only in-frame ones; the method was immunoSEQ multiplex PCR. This table has thousands of clones, 68% appearing once. The TCR was taken from a human donor with melanoma. The sequenced material came from cells from a culture (not recorded whether cultured in vitro). V is TRBV6-1 and J is TRBJ2-7; TRBD2 is a possible D gene (5 bases). The CDR3 is CASREVPGFSYEQYF. The CDR3 DNA reads TGTGCCAGCAGGGAAGTCCCGGGATTCTCCTACGAGCAGTACTTC.